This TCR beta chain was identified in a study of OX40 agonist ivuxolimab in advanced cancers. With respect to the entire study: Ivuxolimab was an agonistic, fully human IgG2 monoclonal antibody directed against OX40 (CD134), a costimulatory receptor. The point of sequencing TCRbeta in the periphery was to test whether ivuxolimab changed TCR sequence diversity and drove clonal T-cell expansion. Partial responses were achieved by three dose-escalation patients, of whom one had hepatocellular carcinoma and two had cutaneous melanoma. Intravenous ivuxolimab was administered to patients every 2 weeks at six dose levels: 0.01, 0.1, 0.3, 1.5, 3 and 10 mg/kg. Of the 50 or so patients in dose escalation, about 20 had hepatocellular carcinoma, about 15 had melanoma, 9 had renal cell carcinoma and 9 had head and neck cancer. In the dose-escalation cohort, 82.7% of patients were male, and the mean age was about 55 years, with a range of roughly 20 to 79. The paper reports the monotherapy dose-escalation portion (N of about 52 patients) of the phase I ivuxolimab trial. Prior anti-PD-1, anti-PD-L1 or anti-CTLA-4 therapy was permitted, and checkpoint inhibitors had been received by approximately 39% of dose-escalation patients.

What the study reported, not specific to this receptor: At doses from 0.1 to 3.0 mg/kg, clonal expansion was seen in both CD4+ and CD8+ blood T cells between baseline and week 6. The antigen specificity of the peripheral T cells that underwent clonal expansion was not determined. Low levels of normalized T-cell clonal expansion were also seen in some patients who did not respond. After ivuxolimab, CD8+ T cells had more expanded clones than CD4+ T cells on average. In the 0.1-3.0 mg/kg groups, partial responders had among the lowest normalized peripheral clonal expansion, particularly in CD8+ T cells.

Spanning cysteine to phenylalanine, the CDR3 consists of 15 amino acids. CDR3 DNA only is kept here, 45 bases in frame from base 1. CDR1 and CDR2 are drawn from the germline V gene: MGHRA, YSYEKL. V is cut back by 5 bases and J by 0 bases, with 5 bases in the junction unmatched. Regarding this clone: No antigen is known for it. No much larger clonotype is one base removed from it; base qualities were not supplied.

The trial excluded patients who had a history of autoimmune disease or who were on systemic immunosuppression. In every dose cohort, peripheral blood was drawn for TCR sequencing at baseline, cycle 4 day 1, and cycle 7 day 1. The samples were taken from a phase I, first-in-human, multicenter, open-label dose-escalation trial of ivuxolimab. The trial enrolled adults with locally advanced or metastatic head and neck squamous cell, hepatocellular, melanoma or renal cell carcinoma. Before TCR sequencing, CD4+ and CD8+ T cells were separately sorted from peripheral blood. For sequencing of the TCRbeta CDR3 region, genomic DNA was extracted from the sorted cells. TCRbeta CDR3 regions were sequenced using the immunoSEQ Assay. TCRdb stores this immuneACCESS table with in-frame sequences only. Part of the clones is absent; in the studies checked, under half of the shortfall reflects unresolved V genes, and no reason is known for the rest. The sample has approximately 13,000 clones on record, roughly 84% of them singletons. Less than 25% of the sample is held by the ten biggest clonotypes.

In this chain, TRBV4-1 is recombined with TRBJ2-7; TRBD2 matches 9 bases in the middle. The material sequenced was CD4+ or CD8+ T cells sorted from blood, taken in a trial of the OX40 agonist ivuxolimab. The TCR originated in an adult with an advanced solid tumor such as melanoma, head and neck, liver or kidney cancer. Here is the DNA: TGCGCCAGCAGCGTTAGCGGGGGCCGCTCCTACGAGCAGTACTTC. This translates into CASSVSGGRSYEQYF.